Listed here are 19 T cell receptor beta chains from one sample, sequenced in a study of shared clonotypes between healthy human individuals. Profiling relied on immunoSEQ multiplex PCR, and the TCRdb table lists in-frame clones only, not all of them. The table lists 2.3 million or so clones, 90% to 95% of them singletons. Sample: naive CD4+ T cells from PBMCs. Subset reported: CD45RA+ positively selected. The receptors originated from a young man in good health. Some clones in this sample may be carry-over from other donors' samples.

J is TRBJ2-1 and V is TRBV14; D is perhaps TRBD2 (6 bases). Deletions cut 5 bases from V and 9 bases from J, with 17 bases between. Germline-derived CDR1 and CDR2 are SGHDN and FVKESK. The CDR3 is made up of 14 amino acids. This chain's CDR3 is CASSAFKLGGEQFF. The CDR3 DNA reads TGTGCCAGCAGCGCCTTTAAGTTGGGGGGTGAGCAGTTCTTC.

This clone was found a few times. The CDR3 DNA reads TGTGCCAGTAGTCGCCGGGAGGGGTTTTACGAGCAGTACTTC. As protein: CASSRREGFYEQYF. The chain combines TRBV19 with TRBJ2-7, with 8 bases that match TRBD2. V shed 5 bases and J 4 bases; nucleotides not matched to a gene: 7. This CDR3 is built from 14 residues. CDR1 and CDR2 (germline): LNHDA, SQIVND (reference sequence).

The rearrangement uses TRBV4-1 and TRBJ2-5; tentatively, D is TRBD1 (5 bases). CDR1 is MGHRA and CDR2 is YSYEKL in the germline V gene. V was trimmed by 4 bases and J by 4 bases, leaving 13 bases between them. The CDR3 totals 14 residues. CDR3 bases: TGCGCCAGCAGCCGACAGCAGGCGGTAGAGACCCAGTACTTC. This gives the protein CASSRQQAVETQYF.

This sequence joins TRBV7-6 and TRBJ1-5; D not certain. Germline V gives CDR1 SGHVS, CDR2 FNYEAQ. The CDR3 consists of 18 residues. V dropped 0 bases and J dropped 3 bases, with 18 bases sitting between them. The CDR3 protein is CASSLAPWRERANQPQHF. The DNA for the CDR3 is TGTGCCAGCAGCTTAGCCCCTTGGAGGGAGAGGGCCAATCAGCCCCAGCATTTT.

The CDR3 spells CASSGSDVTDTQYF. The CDR3 DNA reads as TGCGCCAGCAGTGGCTCGGACGTCACAGATACGCAGTATTTT. The rearrangement uses TRBV10-1 and TRBJ2-3; D is undetermined. Germline assignment: CDR1 WNHNN and CDR2 SYGVQD (reference sequence). This CDR3 is built from 14 residues. Trimming removed 4 bases at V and 2 bases at J, with 10 bases between.

About this clone: Additional DNA sequences in this sample encode the identical CDR3. The chain employs TRBV5-6 and TRBJ1-2; TRBD1 aligns across 8 bases. The CDR3 runs 14 residues. V was pared by 4 bases and J by 2 bases, with 4 bases of the junction left unmatched. CDR1 SGHDT and CDR2 YYEEEE come from the germline V gene. The CDR3 DNA follows: TGTGCCAGCAGCCTCCGGACAGGGAACTATGGCTACACCTTC. Amino acids: CASSLRTGNYGYTF.

Worth noting for this clone: Other DNA sequences in the sample encode the same CDR3. This chain joins TRBV5-1 and TRBJ2-7; D may be TRBD2 (5 bases). CDR3 length: 15 amino acids. V dropped 0 bases and J dropped 3 bases, with 13 bases sitting between them. Germline assignment: CDR1 SGHRS and CDR2 YFSETQ. CDR3 in amino acids: CASSLAGGEGYEQYF. CDR3 bases: TGCGCCAGCAGCTTGGCGGGCGGCGAGGGCTACGAGCAGTACTTC.

The chain joins TRBV6-6 to TRBJ2-7; no firm D call. CDR1 and CDR2 (germline): MNHNY, SVGAGI (reference sequence). The length of the CDR3 is 14 residues. V lost 3 bases to trimming and J lost 2 bases, with 11 bases between them. In DNA, the CDR3 is TGTGCCAGCAGTTATACAGACCCTGCCTACGAGCAGTACTTC. Amino acids: CASSYTDPAYEQYF.

As to this clone: The identical CDR3 is also encoded by other nucleotide sequences in the sample. The V and J genes are TRBV9 and TRBJ1-5; no firm D call. Germline CDR1 reads SGDLS; CDR2 reads YYNGEE. Trimming cost V 0 bases and J 4 bases, with 2 bases left between them. This CDR3 has 12 residues. The DNA of the CDR3 is TGTGCCAGCAGCGTAGGAAATCAGCCCCAGCATTTT. It specifies CASSVGNQPQHF.

This chain links TRBV4-2 with TRBJ2-6; D is undetermined. V lost 3 bases, J lost 2 bases, and 8 bases lay in between. CDR1 is LGHNA, CDR2 YNFKEQ, per germline. CDR3 size: 15 residues. CDR3 sequence (DNA): TGTGCCAGCAGCCAGACCCTCGCTGGGGCCAACGTCCTGACTTTC. As protein: CASSQTLAGANVLTF.

This clone was seen only once. Other DNA sequences in this specimen translate into the identical CDR3. The chain couples TRBV28 to TRBJ2-7; TRBD2 matches at 11 bases. This CDR3 has 15 amino acids. Trimming removed 4 bases from V and 2 bases from J; junction bases left unmatched: 4. CDR1 and CDR2 (germline): MDHEN, SYDVKM. The CDR3 nucleotides are TGTGCCAGCAGTTCTTTAGCGGGAGGGACCTACGAGCAGTACTTC. It encodes CASSSLAGGTYEQYF.

The chain has TRBV11-3 and TRBJ2-7; D uncertain. Looked up from germline, CDR1 is SGHNT and CDR2 is YENEEA. The CDR3 loop spans 13 amino acids. V gave up 2 bases and J gave up 6 bases, with 11 bases separating them. The CDR3 loop reads CASSLSHGVEQYF. Here the CDR3 DNA reads TGTGCCAGCAGCTTATCCCACGGAGTCGAGCAGTACTTC.

The V gene is TRBV29-1, the J gene TRBJ1-2, with 10 bases identical to TRBD1. Germline lookup yields CDR1 SQVTM and CDR2 ANQGSEA. V shed 6 bases, J shed 6 bases, and the junction held 4 bases outside the gene matches. The CDR3 contains 12 residues. The CDR3 sequence is CSVETGGDGYTF. CDR3 coding DNA: TGCAGCGTCGAGACAGGGGGCGATGGCTACACCTTC.

CDR3 residues: CASSIRSGRADEQYF. In nucleotides, the CDR3 is TGTGCCAGTAGTATAAGGAGCGGGAGGGCTGACGAGCAGTACTTC. This chain joins TRBV19 and TRBJ2-7, with 10 bases matching TRBD2. The germline V gene encodes CDR1 LNHDA and CDR2 SQIVND (reference sequence). There are 15 residues in the CDR3. The V segment lost 2 bases and the J segment 5 bases; nucleotides outside the gene matches: 6. Full variable domain (remainder filled in from reference TRBV19 and TRBJ2-7): DGGITQSPKYLFRKEGQNVTLSCEQNLNHDAMYWYRQDPGQGLRLIYYSQIVNDFQKGDIAEGYSVSREKKESFPLTVTSAQKNPTAFYLCASSIRSGRADEQYFGPGTRLTVT.

As regards this clone: Other nucleotide sequences in the sample specify the same CDR3. V and J are TRBV5-1 and TRBJ1-1; D may be TRBD1 (5 bases). V dropped 0 bases and J dropped 2 bases, with 8 bases sitting between them. CDR1 is SGHRS, CDR2 YFSETQ, per germline. The CDR3 contains 14 residues. The CDR3 spells CASSLGTGNTEAFF. The CDR3 DNA follows: TGCGCCAGCAGCTTGGGTACAGGTAACACTGAAGCTTTCTTT.

This clone was picked up one time. V and J are TRBV6-1 and TRBJ1-1; D remains unclear. The CDR3 runs to 12 residues. CDR1 is MNHNS, CDR2 SASEGT, per germline. With 8 bases removed from V and 4 bases from J, the gap between germline ends came to 11 bases. The CDR3 region is CASVDWSTEAFF. As DNA, the CDR3 is TGTGCCAGCGTTGATTGGTCCACTGAAGCTTTCTTT.

Note on this clone: The sample has other DNA sequences that encode this CDR3 too. The chain couples TRBV19 to TRBJ1-2; 7 bases agree with TRBD1. V shed 6 bases and J 0 bases; nucleotides not matched to a gene: 4. This CDR3 has 14 residues. The germline V gene encodes CDR1 LNHDA and CDR2 SQIVND (reference sequence). The CDR3, as DNA: TGTGCCAGTAGAGCGACAGGGACTAACTATGGCTACACCTTC. It translates to CASRATGTNYGYTF.

The rearrangement uses TRBV28 and TRBJ2-1; D is unresolved. The CDR3 is 14 residues long. With 8 bases removed from V and 4 bases from J, the gap between germline ends came to 15 bases. Germline V gene sequence: CDR1 MDHEN, CDR2 SYDVKM. The CDR3: CASGHNPTYNEQFF. CDR3 bases: TGTGCCAGCGGGCACAATCCAACGTACAATGAGCAGTTCTTC.

The chain is built from TRBV6-5 and TRBJ1-2; tentatively, D is TRBD1 (6 bases). Trimming cost V 5 bases and J 0 bases, with 13 bases left between them. The CDR3 loop spans 15 amino acids. Germline-derived CDR1 and CDR2 are MNHEY and SVGAGI. CDR3 sequence reads: CASSRTDTSNYGYTF. CDR3 bases: TGTGCCAGCAGTAGGACAGATACTTCTAACTATGGCTACACCTTC.